This T cell receptor (beta chain) was sequenced in a study of T cells expressing NK-cell markers (dated by TCRdb to the early 2020s). At the level of the whole study: Several donors provided sorted CD3+CD56+NKG2C+, CD3+CD56+NKG2C- and CD3+CD56-NKG2C+ T-cell subsets, whose TCR beta-chain repertoires were profiled. Randomly selected healthy volunteers, three men and five women, were used as the eight sequenced donors. The libraries were sequenced on Illumina HiSeq 2000/2500, MiSeq or NextSeq, producing 2 x 150 bp reads. Seven of the eight sequenced donors were HCMV-seropositive and one was HCMV-seronegative. The study at large found these results: Those dominant clonotypes were again the most abundant among CD3+CD56-NKG2C+ cells in a few donors, at about 25-60.1%. It remained unclear whether the expanded NKG2C-expressing T cell clones were specific for HCMV antigens. In roughly 6 donors, the dominant CD3+CD56+NKG2C+ clonotypes were found to rank among the top 10 CD8+ clonotypes and to make up about 1.0-7.5% of CD8+ T cells.

The CDR3 goes from the cysteine to the phenylalanine over 15 residues. No DNA sequence is on record. From a lookup of the germline V gene (reference sequence), CDR1 and CDR2 are SGHKS and YYEKEE. HCMV-specific IgG was detected in serum with a commercial ELISA kit to determine HCMV serostatus. Ficoll density gradient centrifugation was used to isolate peripheral blood mononuclear cells from blood. On this clonotype: This receptor's antigen is unknown.

Sequenced on an Illumina HiSeq 2000. 5'RACE template switching, by which a universal primer site and unique molecular identifiers were added, was used to make TCR beta cDNA libraries. cDNA synthesis was primed from the TCR beta constant segment and was followed by two successive PCR amplification steps. The published analysis was carried out like this. Reads were demultiplexed and grouped by UMI with MIGEC, and clonotypes were assembled and quantified with MiTCR. To remove erroneous sequences, TCR cDNA sequences were retained only when supported by two or more reads. The tcR package was used for downstream repertoire analysis, with clonotypes matched between fractions based on CDR3 nucleotide sequence plus V segment. VDJmatch was used to annotate antigen specificity against VDJdb, with one amino acid substitution in CDR3 permitted. After reprocessing by TCRdb, each CDR3 protein sequence is one entry, and no DNA is given. The V and J calls shown here were made by TCRdb, not taken from the authors' results. The sample table gives 550,000 or so distinct CDR3 sequences. Approximately 4% of the sample is in the top ten clones.

Sequencing used blood T cells: a sorted CD56 or NKG2C T cell subset, CD4+ or CD8+ T cells, or bulk PBMC T cells (not recorded which). The chain is made from TRBV5-5 and TRBJ2-3; checking the TCRdb D call of TRBD1 is not possible without DNA. The clonotype was recovered from a man aged 18 to 29 in good health. Donor details come from another sample of the same person, matched by shared clones. CDR3 reads: CASSPRGRDEDTQYF.